This entry features one T cell receptor beta chain sequence. The sample originates from a study of blood T cell repertoires in COVID-19. Background on the study: Sources were T cells, B-cell-depleted T cells, or PBMCs; the material itself was cDNA or gDNA.

Assay: immunoSEQ multiplex PCR; the TCRdb copy retains only in-frame clones and omits some. The data hold 350,000 or so clones, with about 86% observed a single time. The trim removed 7 bases at V and 5 bases at J, leaving 6 bases unmatched. CDR3 length equals 13 residues. Germline CDR1 and CDR2: SGHVS and FQNEAQ. The clonotype comes from a woman aged 40 to 49 with acute COVID-19. The gene calls are TRBV7-8 and TRBJ1-1; the match to TRBD1 covers 8 bases. What was sequenced was PBMCs or T cells enriched from blood (not recorded which). The CDR3 DNA reads TGTGCCAGCACCGAACAGGGGGGTACTGAAGCTTTCTTT. Its protein is CASTEQGGTEAFF.